This entry lists 16 T cell receptor beta chains sequenced from one sample in a study of CD8+CD57+ T cells in acquired aplastic anemia. CDR3 and TCR beta VDJ profiling relied on genomic DNA as the template. TCRdb passed the reads through MiXCR, listing each CDR3 protein once. Among approximately 200,000 distinct CDR3 sequences listed, less than 70% were seen once. The sequencing input was sorted CD4+, CD8+, or CD8+CD57+ T cells (not recorded which) from PBMCs. These receptors originate from a human donor in good health, serving as a control.

This clonotype was detected many times. The chain links TRBV29-1 to TRBJ2-3; D unresolved. The CDR3 has 14 residues. Germline values: CDR1 SQVTM, CDR2 ANQGSEA. Between the trimmed V and J ends, which lost 2 bases and 2 bases, there was a span of 11 bases. CDR3 nucleotides: TGCAGCGTTGAATTGGACGCAGTCACAGATACGCAGTATTTT. Translated: CSVELDAVTDTQYF.

This clonotype was counted many times. The chain carries TRBV29-1 and TRBJ2-3, with D possibly being TRBD1 (6 bases). Germline CDR1 reads SQVTM; CDR2 reads ANQGSEA. V lost 6 bases, J lost 4 bases, and 14 bases lay in between. The CDR3 length is 13 residues. CDR3 in DNA: TGCAGCGTGCTCACAGGGTACGCAGATACGCAGTATTTT. Residues: CSVLTGYADTQYF.

The chain has TRBV2 and TRBJ2-7; D unresolved. Trimming took off 5 bases at V and 0 bases at J, with 11 bases between the two ends. This CDR3 spans 14 amino acids. The germline V gene encodes CDR1 SNHLY and CDR2 FYNNEI. The CDR3 bases are TGTGCCAGCAGTTCCCGGACGGGCTCCTACGAGCAGTACTTC. Amino acid sequence: CASSSRTGSYEQYF. Full variable domain (remainder filled in from reference TRBV2 and TRBJ2-7): EPEVTQTPSHQVTQMGQEVILRCVPISNHLYFYWYRQILGQKVEFLVSFYNNEISEKSEIFDDQFSVERPDGSNFTLKIRSTKLEDSAMYFCASSSRTGSYEQYFGPGTRLTVT.

The chain links TRBV9 to TRBJ2-5, with 10 bases lining up with TRBD1. CDR1 and CDR2 from the germline V gene are SGDLS and YYNGEE. The V gene end was trimmed by 3 bases and the J gene end by 3 bases; junction bases not matched to a gene: 5. The CDR3 loop spans 15 amino acids. The CDR3 DNA follows: TGTGCCAGCAGCGACGGGACAGGGGTCAAAGAGACCCAGTACTTC. Translated, it gives CASSDGTGVKETQYF.

The rearrangement links TRBV15 to TRBJ2-1; no clear D gene. The V gene lost 1 base and the J gene lost 5 bases, with 18 bases spanning the gap. There are 17 residues in the CDR3. From germline, CDR1 is LNHNV and CDR2 YYDKDF (reference sequence). CDR3 coding DNA: TGTGCCACCAGCAGAGTCCTTCCCATGCGGAACCACAATGAGCAGTTCTTC. This encodes CATSRVLPMRNHNEQFF.

This clonotype was seen many times. This chain joins TRBV20-1 and TRBJ2-5; 10 nucleotides match TRBD2. Looked up from germline, CDR1 is DFQATT and CDR2 is SNEGSKA (reference sequence). The CDR3 loop spans 13 amino acids. The trim removed 3 bases at V and 6 bases at J, leaving 4 bases unmatched. This CDR3 is CSARGTSVQTQYF. The CDR3 nucleotides are TGCAGTGCTAGGGGGACTAGCGTACAGACCCAGTACTTC.

This clonotype has at least ten counts. V usage is TRBV19 and J usage is TRBJ2-5; D ambiguous. Germline V gene sequence: CDR1 LNHDA, CDR2 SQIVND (reference sequence). Trimming took 6 bases from V and 3 from J, leaving 14 bases between them. This CDR3 contains 14 residues. The CDR3, as DNA: TGTGCCAGTAGCACAATTCGGACGGAAGAGACCCAGTACTTC. Translated, it gives CASSTIRTEETQYF.

This rearrangement joins TRBV25-1 to TRBJ1-2; the D gene is possibly TRBD1 (6 bases). V lost 5 bases and J 3 bases, leaving 22 bases between the germline ends. This CDR3 is 17 amino acids long. Germline V lookup: CDR1 MGHDK, CDR2 SYGVNS. CDR3 sequence: CASSLLGGGGRHYGYTF. The DNA for the CDR3 is TGTGCCAGCAGTTTATTGGGTGGCGGGGGGCGCCACTATGGCTACACCTTC.

J is TRBJ1-5 and V is TRBV2; D gene ambiguous. Germline assignment: CDR1 SNHLY and CDR2 FYNNEI. The CDR3 is 13 residues long. Trimming took off 3 bases at V and 6 bases at J, with 9 bases between the two ends. This chain's CDR3 is CASSDPSGQPQHF. CDR3 DNA: TGTGCCAGCAGTGATCCGTCCGGTCAGCCCCAGCATTTT.

The rearrangement uses TRBV14 and TRBJ1-2; 10 bases map to TRBD1. The CDR3 runs to 15 residues. The J segment lost 8 bases and the V segment lost 1 base, leaving 7 bases of the junction unmatched. The germline V gene has CDR1 SGHDN and CDR2 FVKESK. The CDR3 DNA is TGTGCCAGCAGCCAAGCGGACAGGGGGTTAGGAGGCTACACCTTC. This translates into CASSQADRGLGGYTF. The entire variable domain, with the rest obtained from reference TRBV14 and TRBJ1-2, is as follows: EAGVTQFPSHSVIEKGQTVTLRCDPISGHDNLYWYRRVMGKEIKFLLHFVKESKQDESGMPNNRFLAERTGGTYSTLKVQPAELEDSGVYFCASSQADRGLGGYTFGSGTRLTVV.

The rearrangement joins TRBV20-1 to TRBJ2-5, with 9 bases fitting TRBD1. Germline V gives CDR1 DFQATT, CDR2 SNEGSKA (reference sequence). The CDR3 loop spans 14 amino acids. V lost 0 bases and J lost 4; bases outside the gene matches: 3. In nucleotides, the CDR3 is TGCAGTGCTAGAGAACAGGGGGCCGGAGAGACCCAGTACTTC. Its translation: CSAREQGAGETQYF.

The chain links TRBV7-8 to TRBJ2-7; D possibly corresponds to TRBD1 (6 bases). The CDR3 extends over 14 amino acids. V lost 5 bases, J lost 4 bases, and 15 bases lay in between. Germline assignment: CDR1 SGHVS and CDR2 FQNEAQ. The CDR3 protein is CASSLTGMEYEQYF. DNA for the CDR3: TGTGCCAGCAGCCTAACAGGGATGGAGTACGAGCAGTACTTC. Together with reference TRBV7-8 and TRBJ2-7, the CDR3 gives the full variable domain: GAGVSQSPRYKVAKRGQDVALRCDPISGHVSLFWYQQALGQGPEFLTYFQNEAQLDKSGLPSDRFFAERPEGSVSTLKIQRTQQEDSAVYLCASSLTGMEYEQYFGPGTRLTVT.

The genes are TRBV24-1 and TRBJ2-1; 8 positions agree with TRBD1. The ends lost 12 bases at V and 3 bases at J; junction bases unmatched: 9. This CDR3 contains 14 residues. In germline, CDR1 is KGHDR, CDR2 SFDVKD. The CDR3 reads CAPIGTGNYNEQFF. Here the CDR3 DNA reads TGTGCCCCCATTGGGACAGGAAACTACAATGAGCAGTTCTTC.

The sample holds many counts of this clonotype. The V gene is TRBV20-1, the J gene TRBJ2-5; D possibly uses TRBD1 or TRBD2 (5 bases each). Trimming took off 0 bases at V and 5 bases at J, with 19 bases between the two ends. The CDR3 is made up of 16 amino acids. CDR1 DFQATT and CDR2 SNEGSKA come from the germline V gene (reference sequence). CDR3 sequence (DNA): TGCAGTGCTAGAGATCGGAGCCAGGGTAGGAGGGAGACCCAGTACTTC. Protein sequence: CSARDRSQGRRETQYF.

This clonotype was picked up many times. Just one base apart from a much larger clone, this may be a read error. This CDR3 fails to terminate in the conserved phenylalanine or tryptophan, so it likely reflects a read error. The rearrangement uses TRBV20-1 and TRBJ1-6; 10 bases fit TRBD1. Germline values: CDR1 DFQATT, CDR2 SNEGSKA (reference sequence). V lost 3 bases to trimming and J lost 9 bases; unmatched junction nucleotides: 8. The length of the CDR3 is 15 residues. CDR3 residues: CSARDPTGGRSPLHL. CDR3 nucleotides: TGCAGTGCTAGGGATCCGACAGGGGGCCGTTCACCCCTCCACCTT.

This chain connects TRBV20-1 to TRBJ2-2; D tentatively reads TRBD1 or TRBD2 (5 bases each). Germline V gives CDR1 DFQATT, CDR2 SNEGSKA (reference sequence). The V and J ends lost 3 bases and 4 bases respectively, with 9 bases between them. This CDR3 has 13 amino acids. The CDR3: CSASGDLTGELFF. CDR3 sequence (DNA): TGCAGTGCTAGTGGGGACCTCACCGGGGAGCTGTTTTTT.